This TCR beta chain was identified during a study of T cells in Graves' hyperthyroidism and ophthalmopathy. In this sample, this clonotype turned up a few times. A read error is possible here, since a much larger clone lies one base away. The CDR3 has 14 residues. Looked up from germline, CDR1 is MDHEN and CDR2 is SYDVKM. TCR beta CDR3 sequences were amplified from RNA transcripts. A first-round RT-PCR of the TCR CDR3 used the HTBI primer set. TCRdb recomputed calls from the multiplex PCR reads with MiXCR, one row per CDR3 protein. The repertoire holds around 600,000 distinct CDR3 sequences, with 15% to 19% as singletons.

The clonotype was recovered from a woman in her 30s with Graves' hyperthyroidism. This rearrangement joins TRBV28 to TRBJ2-3; D possibly corresponds to TRBD1 (6 bases). Input material: blood. The CDR3 nucleotides are TGTGCCAGCGGTTTAAACAGGGACACAGATACGCAGTATTTT. It specifies CASGLNRDTDTQYF.